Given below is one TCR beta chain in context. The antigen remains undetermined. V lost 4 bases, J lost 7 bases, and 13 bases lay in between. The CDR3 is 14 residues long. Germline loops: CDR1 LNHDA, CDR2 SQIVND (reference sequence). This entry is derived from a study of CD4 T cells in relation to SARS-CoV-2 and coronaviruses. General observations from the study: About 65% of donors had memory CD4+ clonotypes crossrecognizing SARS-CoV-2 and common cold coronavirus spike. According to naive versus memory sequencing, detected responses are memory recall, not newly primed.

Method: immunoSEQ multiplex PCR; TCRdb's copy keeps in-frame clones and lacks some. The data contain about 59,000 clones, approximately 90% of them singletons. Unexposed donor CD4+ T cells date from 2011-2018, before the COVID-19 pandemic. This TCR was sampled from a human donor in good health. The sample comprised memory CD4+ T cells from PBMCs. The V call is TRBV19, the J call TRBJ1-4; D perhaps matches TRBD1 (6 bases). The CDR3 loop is CASSNGRGFEKLFF. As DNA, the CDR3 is TGTGCCAGTAGTAATGGCAGGGGATTTGAAAAACTGTTTTTT.